The 23 T cell receptor beta chains listed next were all sequenced from one sample in a study of CD8 T cells in ankylosing spondylitis. Each CDR3 protein is one row after TCRdb ran MiXCR on the 5' RACE reads. Of under 300,000 distinct CDR3 sequences in the sample, 15% to 20% were seen once. The sample comprised blood, either unsorted or a sorted T cell fraction (not recorded which). These receptors were collected from a male donor with ankylosing spondylitis or in good health (not recorded which).

In this sample, this clonotype turned up many times. CDR3 bases: TGCGCCAGCTATTTACAGGGGGAAGAGACCCAGTACTTC. It translates to CASYLQGEETQYF. The chain links TRBV5-1 to TRBJ2-5, with TRBD1 matching 8 bases. With V trimmed by 7 bases and J by 3 bases, 5 bases remained unmatched. The CDR3 length is 13 residues. The germline V gene encodes CDR1 SGHRS and CDR2 YFSETQ.

This clonotype appeared many times. The genes are TRBV5-1 and TRBJ2-7; the D gene is possibly TRBD2 (6 bases). The V gene's germline CDR1 is SGHRS and CDR2 YFSETQ. The CDR3 sequence is 15 residues long. Trimming stripped 4 bases from V and 6 bases from J, with 20 bases between. CDR3 amino acids: CASSLPWRAPSEQYF. In DNA, the CDR3 is TGCGCCAGCAGCCTGCCCTGGAGGGCCCCCTCCGAGCAGTACTTC.

This chain links TRBV9 with TRBJ2-1, with TRBD1 matching over 8 bases. This CDR3 has 15 residues. Looked up from germline, CDR1 is SGDLS and CDR2 is YYNGEE. V lost 4 bases and J lost 5; bases outside the gene matches: 8. CDR3 DNA: TGTGCCAGCAGCCCCGGACAGGGACCCCACAATGAGCAGTTCTTC. It yields the protein CASSPGQGPHNEQFF.

As for this clonotype: The DNA is omitted, as the CDR3 cannot be located on it reliably, and the CDR3 follows TCRdb's listing. The J gene is TRBJ2-2, the V gene TRBV29-1; the table gives TRBD1 as D, unverified against the DNA. Germline CDR1 reads SQVTM; CDR2 reads ANQGSEA. The CDR3 spans 15 amino acids, including both terminal residues. The CDR3 loop reads CSAIPRKRTPGSCFF.

This clonotype was picked up a small number of times. The chain uses TRBV5-1 and TRBJ2-1; TRBD2 agrees at 7 bases. The CDR3 has 15 amino acids. Germline V CDR1 and CDR2: SGHRS, YFSETQ. V lost 0 bases, J lost 3 bases, and 3 bases stayed unmatched. CDR3 nucleotide sequence: TGCGCCAGCAGCTTGGTCCGCGGGAGCTACAATGAGCAGTTCTTC. Encoded protein: CASSLVRGSYNEQFF.

This clonotype was observed many times. V is TRBV4-2 and J is TRBJ2-1; 10 nucleotides match TRBD1. CDR3 length: 17 residues. V lost 3 bases to trimming and J lost 9 bases; unmatched junction nucleotides: 14. Germline lookup yields CDR1 LGHNA and CDR2 YNFKEQ. The CDR3 protein is CASSQAGTGERGFEQFF. The CDR3 DNA is TGTGCCAGCAGCCAGGCCGGGACAGGGGAGCGGGGTTTTGAGCAGTTCTTC.

The rearrangement joins TRBV4-2 to TRBJ2-7; D remains unclear. Trimming took off 3 bases at V and 5 bases at J, with 8 bases between the two ends. The CDR3 is 12 amino acids. Germline V lookup: CDR1 LGHNA, CDR2 YNFKEQ. CDR3 coding DNA: TGTGCCAGCAGCCAGAGATCCCACGAGCAGTACTTC. This gives the protein CASSQRSHEQYF.

This clonotype was seen more than once but under ten times. This sequence joins TRBV20-1 and TRBJ2-1; D possibly corresponds to TRBD2 (6 bases). The CDR3 consists of 18 residues. With 0 bases removed from V and 0 bases from J, the gap between germline ends came to 18 bases. Germline CDR1 and CDR2: DFQATT and SNEGSKA (reference sequence). The CDR3 is CSARDTLANWSSYNEQFF. The CDR3 coding sequence is TGCAGTGCTAGAGATACCCTAGCGAACTGGAGCTCCTACAATGAGCAGTTCTTC.

The chain links TRBV6-5 to TRBJ1-2, with TRBD1 as a possible D gene (5 bases). Per the germline V gene, CDR1 is MNHEY and CDR2 is SVGAGI. The CDR3 is 13 residues long. V lost 1 base to trimming and J lost 6 bases, with 9 bases between them. The chain's CDR3 is CASSYWQGNGYTF. Written as DNA, the CDR3 is TGTGCCAGCAGTTACTGGCAGGGAAATGGCTACACCTTC.

The chain couples TRBV5-1 to TRBJ1-5; possibly TRBD1 for D (6 bases). The germline V gene has CDR1 SGHRS and CDR2 YFSETQ. CDR3 size: 14 residues. V lost 5 bases and J lost 0, with 9 bases in between. CDR3 loop: CASSTGISNQPQHF. The DNA for the CDR3 is TGCGCCAGCAGTACAGGGATTAGCAATCAGCCCCAGCATTTT.

This chain links TRBV4-1 with TRBJ1-1; D is ambiguous. The V end lost 1 base, the J end lost 4 bases, and 7 bases lay between the germline ends. Germline V gene lookup returns CDR1 MGHRA and CDR2 YSYEKL. The CDR3 runs 13 residues. CDR3 in amino acids: CASSQVMTTEAFF. The CDR3 coding sequence is TGCGCCAGCAGCCAAGTAATGACCACTGAAGCTTTCTTT.

The CDR3 loop reads CASSYSGDLEQYF. CDR3 nucleotide sequence: TGTGCCAGCAGTTACTCGGGGGACCTCGAGCAGTACTTC. V and J are TRBV6-5 and TRBJ2-7; D might be TRBD1 or TRBD2, each matching 5 bases. Deletions cut 0 bases from V and 6 bases from J, with 9 bases between. Looked up from germline, CDR1 is MNHEY and CDR2 is SVGAGI. This CDR3 is 13 amino acids long.

This clonotype was observed many times. The V gene is TRBV7-8, the J gene TRBJ2-7; D is unclear. Germline V gives CDR1 SGHVS, CDR2 FQNEAQ. The germline V and J ends were trimmed by 5 bases and 2 bases, with 13 bases remaining between them. This CDR3 is 14 amino acids long. This CDR3 is CASSPIGLAYEQYF. The CDR3 DNA reads as TGTGCCAGCAGCCCTATTGGTCTGGCCTACGAGCAGTACTTC.

The V gene is TRBV7-3, the J gene TRBJ2-7; 7 bases agree with TRBD1. The germline gives CDR1 SGHTA, CDR2 FQGTGA. The CDR3 has 14 amino acids. V dropped 2 bases and J dropped 2; count of bases not matched to a gene: 3. CDR3 loop: CASSLEGAPYEQYF. In DNA, the CDR3 is TGTGCCAGCAGCTTAGAGGGGGCCCCCTACGAGCAGTACTTC.

In its sample, this clonotype was seen a few times. This chain connects TRBV4-3 to TRBJ2-3, with D hard to call. The CDR3 contains 14 residues. CDR1 and CDR2 (germline): LGHNA, YSLEER. Trimming removed 5 bases at V and 1 base at J, with 10 bases between. This chain's CDR3 is CASSDRRGTDTQYF. The CDR3 DNA sequence: TGCGCCAGCAGCGATAGAAGAGGCACAGATACGCAGTATTTT.

The sample holds a few counts of this clonotype. The V and J genes are TRBV6-2 or TRBV6-3 and TRBJ1-4; D not resolved. Between the trimmed V and J ends, which lost 7 bases and 14 bases, there was a span of 14 bases. The CDR3 totals 11 residues. The germline gives CDR1 MNHEY, CDR2 SVGEGT. CDR3: CASTSDGRLFF. The CDR3 coding sequence is TGTGCCAGCACCAGCGACGGAAGGCTGTTTTTT.

This clonotype has only a few counts. The rearrangement links TRBV9 to TRBJ2-3; D is possibly TRBD2 (6 bases). Trimming stripped 1 base from V and 1 base from J, with 10 bases between. CDR3 length: 15 amino acids. From germline, CDR1 is SGDLS and CDR2 YYNGEE. CDR3 coding DNA: TGTGCCAGCAGCGTACTCGGGAGCCGCACAGATACGCAGTATTTT. Translation: CASSVLGSRTDTQYF.

This clonotype has only a few counts. This rearrangement joins TRBV6-1 to TRBJ2-1, with TRBD2 matching over 11 bases. The germline V gene has CDR1 MNHNS and CDR2 SASEGT. V was pared by 6 bases and J by 3 bases, with 4 bases of the junction left unmatched. The CDR3 consists of 15 residues. DNA for the CDR3: TGTGCCAGCAGGGAGGGACTAGCGGTCTACAATGAGCAGTTCTTC. Residues: CASREGLAVYNEQFF.

The table lists this clonotype with a few counts. This rearrangement joins TRBV19 to TRBJ1-5; 7 nucleotides align to TRBD1. The V gene's germline CDR1 is LNHDA and CDR2 SQIVND (reference sequence). J gave up 0 bases and V 5 bases, and 10 bases lay outside the gene matches. The CDR3 is 17 amino acids. DNA for the CDR3: TGTGCCAGTAGTCAAATGGCTACAGGGGTTAGCAATCAGCCCCAGCATTTT. Encoded protein: CASSQMATGVSNQPQHF. Full variable domain (outside the CDR3, taken from reference TRBV19 and TRBJ1-5): DGGITQSPKYLFRKEGQNVTLSCEQNLNHDAMYWYRQDPGQGLRLIYYSQIVNDFQKGDIAEGYSVSREKKESFPLTVTSAQKNPTAFYLCASSQMATGVSNQPQHFGDGTRLSIL.

This clonotype has just a few counts. A single base separates this from a much larger clone, so it may be a read error. The V gene is TRBV7-7, the J gene TRBJ2-1, with no clear D. The CDR3 consists of 11 residues. CDR1 and CDR2 from the germline V gene are SSHAT and FNYEAQ (reference sequence). CDR3: CASSFPDEQFF. CDR3 DNA sequence: TGTGCTAGCAGCTTCCCAGATGAGCAGTTCTTC.

This clonotype was picked up many times. The chain recombines TRBV4-3 with TRBJ2-3; D may be TRBD2 (6 bases). Trimming stripped 0 bases from V and 0 bases from J, with 16 bases between. The CDR3 spans 18 residues. Per germline, CDR1 LGHNA and CDR2 YSLEER. CDR3 region: CASSQDPPRGTSTDTQYF. In nucleotides, the CDR3 is TGCGCCAGCAGCCAAGATCCACCCCGGGGGACTAGCACAGATACGCAGTATTTT.

This clonotype turned up a few times. The rearrangement links TRBV12-3 or TRBV12-4 to TRBJ2-5; TRBD2 might be the D (5 bases). Trimming left V 10 bases short and J 1 base short, with 13 bases between. CDR3 size: 13 residues. DNA of the CDR3: TGTGCCATCATCCCCAGCGGCCAAGAGACCCAGTACTTC. It codes for CAIIPSGQETQYF.

This chain links TRBV20-1 with TRBJ2-7; 8 bases align to TRBD1. The CDR3 runs to 13 residues. Germline CDR1 is DFQATT and CDR2 is SNEGSKA (reference sequence). After removal of 6 bases from V and 3 bases from J, the junction contained 7 bases not matched to a gene. CDR3 residues: CSAARQGYYEQYF. DNA of the CDR3: TGCAGTGCCGCCCGACAGGGGTACTACGAGCAGTACTTC.